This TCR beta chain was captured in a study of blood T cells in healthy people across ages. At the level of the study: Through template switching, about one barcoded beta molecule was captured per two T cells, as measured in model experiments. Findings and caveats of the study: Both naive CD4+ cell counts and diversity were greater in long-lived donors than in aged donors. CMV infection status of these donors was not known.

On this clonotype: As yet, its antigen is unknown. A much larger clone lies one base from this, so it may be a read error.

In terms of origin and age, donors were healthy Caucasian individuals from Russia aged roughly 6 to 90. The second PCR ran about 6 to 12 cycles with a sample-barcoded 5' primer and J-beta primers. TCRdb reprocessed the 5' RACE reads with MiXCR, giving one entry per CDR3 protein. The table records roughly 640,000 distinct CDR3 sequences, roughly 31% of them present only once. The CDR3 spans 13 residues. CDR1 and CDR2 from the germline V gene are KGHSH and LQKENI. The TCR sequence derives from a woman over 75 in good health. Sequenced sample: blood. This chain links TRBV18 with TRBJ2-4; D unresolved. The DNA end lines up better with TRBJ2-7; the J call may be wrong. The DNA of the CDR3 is TGTGCCAGCTCACGGTACGAGAGTTACGAGCAGTACTTC. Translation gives CASSRYESYEQYF.